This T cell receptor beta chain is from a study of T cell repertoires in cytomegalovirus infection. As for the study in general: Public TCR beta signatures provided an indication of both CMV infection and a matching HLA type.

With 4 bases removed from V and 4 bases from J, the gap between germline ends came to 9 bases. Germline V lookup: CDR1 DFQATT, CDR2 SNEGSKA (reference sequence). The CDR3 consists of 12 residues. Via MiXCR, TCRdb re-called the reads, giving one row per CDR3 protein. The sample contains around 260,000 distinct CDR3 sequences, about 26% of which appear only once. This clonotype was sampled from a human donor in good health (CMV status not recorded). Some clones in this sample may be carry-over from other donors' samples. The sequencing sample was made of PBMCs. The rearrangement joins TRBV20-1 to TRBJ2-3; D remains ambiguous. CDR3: CSAKVVSDTQYF. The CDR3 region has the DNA TGCAGTGCTAAGGTCGTATCAGATACGCAGTATTTT.